The entry below describes one TCR beta chain. This record belongs to a study of blood T cell repertoires in COVID-19. Study-wide background: T cells, B-cell-depleted T cells, or PBMCs supplied cDNA or gDNA.

This CDR3 contains 16 residues. Germline CDR1 SGHAT, CDR2 FQNNGV. V lost 3 bases to trimming and J lost 5 bases, with 16 bases between them. While infection was still active, Seattle patients were enrolled and then followed longitudinally. How the authors handled the data: Reference gene primer amplification yielded estimated nucleated cell counts. The data were produced by immunoSEQ multiplex PCR, yet TCRdb's version contains in-frame clones alone and is incomplete. V, J and clone size are taken as reported in that table, and D and trimming were inferred from the DNA itself. The sample carries nearly 50,000 clones, more than 75% recorded once.

Sequencing was performed on peripheral blood. The chain combines TRBV11-2 with TRBJ1-4; D not certain. The TCR was taken from an elderly woman with COVID-19, enrolled during active disease. CDR3 in amino acids: CASSFPMLGRNEKLFF. The CDR3 region has the DNA TGTGCCAGCAGCTTCCCTATGCTAGGGAGGAATGAAAAACTGTTTTTT.